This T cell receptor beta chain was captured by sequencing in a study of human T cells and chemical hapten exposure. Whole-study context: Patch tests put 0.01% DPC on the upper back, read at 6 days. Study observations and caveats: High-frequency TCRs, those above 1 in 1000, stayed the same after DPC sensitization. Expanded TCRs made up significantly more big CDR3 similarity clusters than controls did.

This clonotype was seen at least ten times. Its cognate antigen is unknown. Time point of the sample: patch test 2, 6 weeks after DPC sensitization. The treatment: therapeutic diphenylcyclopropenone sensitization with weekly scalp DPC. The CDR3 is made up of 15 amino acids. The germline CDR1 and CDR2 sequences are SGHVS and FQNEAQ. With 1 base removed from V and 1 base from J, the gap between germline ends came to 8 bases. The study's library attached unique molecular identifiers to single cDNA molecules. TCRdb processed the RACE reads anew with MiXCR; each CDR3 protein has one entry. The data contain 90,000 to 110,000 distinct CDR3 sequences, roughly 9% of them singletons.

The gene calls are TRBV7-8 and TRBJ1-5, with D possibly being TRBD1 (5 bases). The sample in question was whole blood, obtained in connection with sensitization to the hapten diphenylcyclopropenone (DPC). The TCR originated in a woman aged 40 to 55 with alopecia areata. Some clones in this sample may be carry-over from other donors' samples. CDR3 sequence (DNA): TGTGCCAGCAGCTTAGTCCGGGACAGCAATCAGCCCCAGCATTTT. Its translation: CASSLVRDSNQPQHF.